This TCR beta chain comes out of a study of T cells after yellow fever vaccination. Whole-study findings and limits: From the bulk population, abundant clonotypes could contaminate and appear within FACS-sorted repertoires.

The CDR3 contains 17 residues. V lost 0 bases, J lost 0 bases, and 10 bases lay in between. Germline CDR1 and CDR2: SGHRS and YFSETQ. TCRdb passed the 5' RACE reads through MiXCR, listing each CDR3 protein once. This sample yields around 260,000 distinct CDR3 sequences, of which roughly 5% are seen a single time; roughly 3% belongs to the top ten. This clonotype was counted between two and nine times. Its specificity is unknown. The rearrangement links TRBV5-1 to TRBJ1-6; D may be TRBD1 (6 bases). The sequenced sample was CD4+ T cells sorted from PBMCs, obtained on the day of the yellow fever booster vaccination. The sequence derives from a man younger than 35 who received the YFV17D yellow fever vaccine. This CDR3 reads CASSLGDTSSYNSPLHF. In DNA, the CDR3 is TGCGCCAGCAGCTTGGGGGACACGAGCTCCTATAATTCACCCCTCCACTTT.